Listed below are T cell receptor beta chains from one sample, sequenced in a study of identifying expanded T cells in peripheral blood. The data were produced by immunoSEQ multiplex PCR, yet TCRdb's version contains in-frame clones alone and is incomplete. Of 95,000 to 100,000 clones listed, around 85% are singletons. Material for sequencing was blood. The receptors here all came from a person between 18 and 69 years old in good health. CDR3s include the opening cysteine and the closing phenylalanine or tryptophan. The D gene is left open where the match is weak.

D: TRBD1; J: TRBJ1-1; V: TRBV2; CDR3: CASSENPAGTGVAFF; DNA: TGTGCCAGCAGTGAAAACCCAGCCGGGACAGGGGTGGCTTTCTTT
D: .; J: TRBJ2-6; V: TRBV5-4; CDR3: CASSQDLGSGANVLTF; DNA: TGCGCCAGCAGCCAAGATCTGGGCTCTGGGGCCAACGTCCTGACTTTC
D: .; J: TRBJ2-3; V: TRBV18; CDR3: CASSPSSDTQYF; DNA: TGTGCCAGCTCACCATCCTCGGATACGCAGTATTTT
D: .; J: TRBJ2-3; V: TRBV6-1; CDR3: CASSERVLFFKPTDTQYF; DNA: TGTGCCAGCAGTGAAAGGGTTCTTTTCTTTAAACCCACAGATACGCAGTATTTT
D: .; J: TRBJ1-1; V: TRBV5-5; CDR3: CASSSWTVNTEAFF; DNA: TGTGCCAGCAGCTCGTGGACAGTGAACACTGAAGCTTTCTTT
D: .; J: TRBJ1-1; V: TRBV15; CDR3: CATSLEGTEAFF; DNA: TGTGCCACCAGCCTAGAGGGGACTGAAGCTTTCTTT
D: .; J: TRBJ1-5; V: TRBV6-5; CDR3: CASSYGGGSDQPQHF; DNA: TGTGCCAGCAGTTACGGGGGCGGTTCCGATCAGCCCCAGCATTTT
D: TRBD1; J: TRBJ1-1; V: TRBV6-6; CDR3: CASEDRGKGNTEAFF; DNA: TGTGCCAGTGAGGACAGGGGCAAGGGGAACACTGAAGCTTTCTTT
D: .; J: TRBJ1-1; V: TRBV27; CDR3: CASSFLSGMNTEAFF; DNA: TGTGCCAGCAGTTTCCTCTCCGGGATGAACACTGAAGCTTTCTTT
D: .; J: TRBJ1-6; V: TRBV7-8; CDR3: CASSWEGTPSPLHF; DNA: TGTGCCAGCAGCTGGGAGGGAACACCGTCACCCCTCCACTTT
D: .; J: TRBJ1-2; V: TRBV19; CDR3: CASRTPSGADRGYTF; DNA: TGTGCCAGTAGAACGCCCTCGGGGGCGGACCGTGGCTACACCTTC
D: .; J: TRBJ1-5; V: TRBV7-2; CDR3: CASSAWGGGNQPQHF; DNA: TGTGCCAGCAGCGCATGGGGGGGTGGCAATCAGCCCCAGCATTTT
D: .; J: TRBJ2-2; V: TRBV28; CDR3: CASSTTPNTGELFF; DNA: TGTGCCAGCAGCACGACCCCTAACACCGGGGAGCTGTTTTTT
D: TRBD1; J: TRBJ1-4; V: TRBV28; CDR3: CASSPGDSRRDEKLFF; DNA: TGTGCCAGCAGTCCCGGGGACAGCCGGAGGGATGAAAAACTGTTTTTT
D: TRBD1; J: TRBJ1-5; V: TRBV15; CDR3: CATSSPRDRGNQPQHF; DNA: TGTGCCACCAGCAGTCCAAGGGACAGGGGCAATCAGCCCCAGCATTTT
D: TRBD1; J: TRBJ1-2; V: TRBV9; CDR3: CASSSLSALGTGSGYTF; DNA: TGTGCCAGCAGCTCTCTCTCTGCTTTGGGGACAGGGAGTGGCTACACCTTC
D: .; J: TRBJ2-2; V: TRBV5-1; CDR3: CASSLVRSNTGELFF; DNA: TGCGCCAGCAGCTTGGTTCGGTCGAACACCGGGGAGCTGTTTTTT
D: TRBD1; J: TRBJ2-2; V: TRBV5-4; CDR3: CASSPRRGTGGPGELFF; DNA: TGTGCCAGCAGCCCTCGGAGGGGAACAGGGGGGCCCGGGGAGCTGTTTTTT
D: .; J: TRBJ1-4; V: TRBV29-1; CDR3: CSVGKGPAATNEKLFF; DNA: TGCAGCGTTGGGAAGGGACCCGCCGCAACTAATGAAAAACTGTTTTTT
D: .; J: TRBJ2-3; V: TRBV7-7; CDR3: CASSLAGQGDTQYF; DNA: TGTGCCAGCAGCTTAGCCGGGCAGGGAGATACGCAGTATTTT
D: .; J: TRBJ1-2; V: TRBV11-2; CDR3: CASTRGRGHDKANYGYTF; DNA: TGTGCCAGCACCCGGGGGAGGGGACACGATAAAGCTAACTATGGCTACACCTTC